This T cell receptor (beta chain) was observed in a study of CD8 T cells in ankylosing spondylitis. As concerns this clonotype: The antigen is undetermined.

It was by quantitative 5'-RACE with molecular barcodes that TCR beta libraries were made. TCRdb called the 5' RACE reads again in MiXCR, with one record for every CDR3 protein. The sample lists hundreds of thousands of distinct CDR3 sequences; 8.6% were seen once. CDR3 size: 18 residues. V gave up 6 bases and J gave up 6 bases; unmatched junction bases: 17. Germline CDR1 reads SGHDN; CDR2 reads FVKESK. Findings and caveats of the study: There was a TCR beta motif, made of several highly homologous variants, that appeared characteristic of ankylosing spondylitis blood. Disease-linked clones reportedly concentrated significantly in matched ankylosing spondylitis synovial fluid.

The specimen sequenced was blood, either unsorted or a sorted T cell fraction (not recorded which). The sequence was obtained from a male donor with ankylosing spondylitis or in good health (not recorded which). This chain uses TRBV14 with TRBJ2-3; 11 bases match TRBD1. The CDR3 DNA reads as TGTGCCAGCAGTCGAACCGTTACACCGGGACAGGGGGGTGATACGCAGTATTTT. This codes for CASSRTVTPGQGGDTQYF.